A selection of T cell receptor beta chains follows, all from one sample in a study of control samples from healthy donors and cancer patients. Profiled with immunoSEQ multiplex PCR; TCRdb holds only in-frame clones, not every one. The sample has roughly 49,000 clones, roughly 92% seen once; the top ten hold 0.65% to 0.9%. Sequenced sample: PBMCs. The receptors stem from a man in his thirties or forties with colorectal cancer. Each CDR3 is given with its conserved first and last residue. D genes are given only for firm matches. Only some rows state a clone size, as once, few, many or a class for expanded clones.

J gene,D gene,clone size,CDR3 length,V gene,CDR3 DNA,CDR3 protein
TRBJ2-3,TRBD2,few,15,TRBV7-2,TGTGCCAGCAGCCCCCTGGGACTAGCGACAGATACGCAGTATTTT,CASSPLGLATDTQYF
TRBJ1-2,TRBD1,NA,19,TRBV10-3,TGTGCCATCAGTGGATGGGCCCAGGGGGCGGAGGAGGCTAACTATGGCTACACCTTC,CAISGWAQGAEEANYGYTF
TRBJ2-4,NA,NA,14,TRBV3-1/TRBV3-2,TGTGCCAGCAGCCAATTGGCAGGTGGGGACATTCAGTACTTC,CASSQLAGGDIQYF
TRBJ2-1,TRBD2,NA,17,TRBV4-2,TGTGCCAGCAGCCAAGATGGTGCCCTCGCGGGAGAGAATGGGCAGTTCTTC,CASSQDGALAGENGQFF
TRBJ2-5,NA,NA,15,TRBV5-5,TGTGCCAGCAGCCCTGCGGCAGAAATTGGAGAGACCCAGTACTTC,CASSPAAEIGETQYF
TRBJ2-1,TRBD2,once,16,TRBV4-3,TGCGCCAGCAGCCAAGGAGCAACTAGCGGGGTAAATGAGCAGTTCTTC,CASSQGATSGVNEQFF
TRBJ1-6,TRBD1,NA,15,TRBV11-2,TGTGCCAGCAGCTTAGGGGGGACAGGTTATTCACCCCTCCACTTT,CASSLGGTGYSPLHF
TRBJ1-1,NA,NA,14,TRBV6-5,TGTGCCAGCAGTTACCGGGAGGATAACACTGAAGCTTTCTTT,CASSYREDNTEAFF
TRBJ2-1,TRBD2,NA,16,TRBV9,TGTGCCAGCAGCGCAACTCGGGGGGTGGAGTGGAATGAGCAGTTCTTC,CASSATRGVEWNEQFF
TRBJ2-1,NA,NA,16,TRBV5-4,TGTGCCAGCAGCTTGGCTGGGACCAGATACTACAATGAGCAGTTCTTC,CASSLAGTRYYNEQFF
TRBJ2-7,NA,NA,16,TRBV28,TGTGCCAGCAGTTCAGCAAACCGGGTCGCTGACTACGAGCAGTACTTC,CASSSANRVADYEQYF
TRBJ1-2,NA,NA,16,TRBV9,TGTGCCAGCAGCGCTCCCCCTTGGAAAAGTAACTATGGCTACACCTTC,CASSAPPWKSNYGYTF
TRBJ1-5,NA,few,15,TRBV28,TGTGCCAGCGGGACCGCAGGGGCGACGAAGCAGCCCCAGCATTTT,CASGTAGATKQPQHF
TRBJ2-5,NA,NA,14,TRBV7-8,TGTGCCAGCAGCTTATTAGGGGGAGGTGAGACCCAGTACTTC,CASSLLGGGETQYF
TRBJ1-5,NA,NA,17,TRBV7-2,TGTGCCAGCAGCTTGAGTGCGGCAGGATATAGCAATCAGCCCCAGCATTTT,CASSLSAAGYSNQPQHF
TRBJ1-1,NA,NA,14,TRBV7-9,TGTGCCAGCAGCCAATCGGACAGAAACACTGAAGCTTTCTTT,CASSQSDRNTEAFF
TRBJ2-7,TRBD1,NA,14,TRBV27,TGTGCCACCTCCGGGACAGGGGCGATGTACGAGCAGTACTTC,CATSGTGAMYEQYF
TRBJ2-1,TRBD1,NA,15,TRBV3-1/TRBV3-2,TGTGCCAGCAGCCGGGACAGAGGGGCCCTCAATGAGCAGTTCTTC,CASSRDRGALNEQFF
TRBJ1-4,NA,NA,14,TRBV12-5,TGTGCTAGTGGTCCAACAGCAACTAATGAAAAACTGTTTTTT,CASGPTATNEKLFF
TRBJ2-2,NA,NA,12,TRBV5-5,TGTGCCAGCAGCTTTTACACCGGGGAGCTGTTTTTT,CASSFYTGELFF
TRBJ2-3,NA,NA,15,TRBV3-1/TRBV3-2,TGTGCCAGCAGCCAAGATTCCGGGGATGGGGATACGCAGTATTTT,CASSQDSGDGDTQYF
TRBJ1-2,TRBD1,NA,15,TRBV5-4,TGTGCCAGCAGCGACGACAGGGGGCGGGGCTATGGCTACACCTTC,CASSDDRGRGYGYTF
TRBJ1-1,NA,NA,12,TRBV29-1,TGCAGCGTTGAAGACCTTACCGCCGAAGCTTTCTTT,CSVEDLTAEAFF
TRBJ1-5,NA,NA,14,TRBV6-6,TGTGCCAGCAAATTAGTAGATCCCAATCAGCCCCAGCATTTT,CASKLVDPNQPQHF
TRBJ2-2,TRBD1,NA,14,TRBV2,TGTGCCAGCAGTCGACAGGGATACACCGGGGAGCTGTTTTTT,CASSRQGYTGELFF